The 13 T cell receptor beta chains reported below all come from one sample, sequenced in a study of blood T cell repertoires in COVID-19 (dated by TCRdb to the early 2020s). The method behind the library was the immunoSEQ multiplex PCR assay. TCRdb obtained this table from immuneACCESS and retained in-frame rearrangements with V and J assigned. These tables miss some clones; where compared with another copy, unresolved V genes account for less than half of the shortfall, and the remainder is unexplained. For this sample the table gives 250,000 to 350,000 clones, of which 85% were detected only once. About 2.5% of the sample comes from the top ten. Sample: PBMCs or T cells enriched from blood (not recorded which). These TCRs come from a woman aged 50 to 60 who had recovered from COVID-19.

The chain combines TRBV30 with TRBJ2-1; a possible D gene is TRBD2 (6 bases). The CDR3 loop spans 13 amino acids. Germline CDR1 reads GTSNPN; CDR2 reads SVGIG (reference sequence). The CDR3, as DNA: TGTGTTGCGGAGGGAGGACCAAGCAATGAGCAGTTCTTC. This encodes CVAEGGPSNEQFF.

For the CDR3, the DNA is TGTGCCAGCAGTTCTCGGGACAGGGGCAATCAGCCCCAGCATTTT. It specifies CASSSRDRGNQPQHF. The V and J genes are TRBV6-5 and TRBJ1-5; 9 bases align to TRBD1. The CDR3 runs to 15 residues. V dropped 4 bases and J dropped 2; count of bases not matched to a gene: 3. The germline V gene encodes CDR1 MNHEY and CDR2 SVGAGI.

V is TRBV5-1 and J is TRBJ1-2; no firm D call. Germline V gene sequence: CDR1 SGHRS, CDR2 YFSETQ. V was pared by 0 bases and J by 0 bases, with 12 bases between. CDR3 size: 16 residues. The chain's CDR3 is CASSLAGLVTNYGYTF. The DNA of the CDR3 is TGCGCCAGCAGCTTGGCTGGACTCGTAACTAACTATGGCTACACCTTC.

The chain is built from TRBV29-1 and TRBJ2-3, with D hard to call. CDR1 and CDR2 (germline): SQVTM, ANQGSEA. V lost 3 bases and J 5 bases, leaving 15 bases between the germline ends. This CDR3 comprises 14 residues. CDR3 amino acids: CSVDLTYAQDTQYF. Written as DNA, the CDR3 is TGCAGCGTTGATTTGACATATGCACAAGATACGCAGTATTTT.

The chain employs TRBV5-8 and TRBJ2-2, with 10 bases lining up with TRBD1. In germline, CDR1 is SGHTS, CDR2 YDEGEE. The CDR3 has 15 amino acids. The V and J ends lost 4 bases and 4 bases, in that order; junction bases with no gene match: 4. CDR3: CASSKGQGITGELFF. In DNA form, the CDR3 reads TGTGCCAGCAGCAAGGGACAGGGGATCACCGGGGAGCTGTTTTTT. Supplemented by reference TRBV5-8 and TRBJ2-2, the full variable domain reads EAGVTQSPTHLIKTRGQQATLRCSPISGHTSVYWYQQALGLGLQFLLWYDEGEERNRGNFPPRFSGRQFPNYSSELNVNALELEDSALYLCASSKGQGITGELFFGEGSRLTVL.

The chain carries TRBV7-9 and TRBJ2-7; a weak D match, TRBD1 (5 bases). The ends were cut back, 1 base at V and 2 bases at J, with 15 bases in the middle. Germline V CDR1 and CDR2: SEHNR, FQNEAQ (reference sequence). The CDR3 consists of 16 residues. The DNA for the CDR3 is TGTGCCAGCAGCTTAGTTCAGGGATGGAAAACCTACGAGCAGTACTTC. It translates to CASSLVQGWKTYEQYF.

The chain uses TRBV5-1 and TRBJ1-1; 7 bases align to TRBD1. The CDR3 spans 16 residues. V trimming: 2 bases; J trimming: 5 bases; junction bases outside the gene matches: 12. The V gene's germline CDR1 is SGHRS and CDR2 YFSETQ. The CDR3 DNA is TGCGCCAGCAGCTTACGACAGGGAGTCTTGTGGACTGAAGCTTTCTTT. Translating gives CASSLRQGVLWTEAFF.

J is TRBJ1-3 and V is TRBV12-3 or TRBV12-4; D is perhaps TRBD1 (5 bases). The CDR3 length is 13 residues. Trimming stripped 4 bases from V and 3 bases from J, with 7 bases between. This CDR3 is CASSWQGGNTIYF. In DNA, the CDR3 is TGTGCCAGCAGTTGGCAGGGTGGAAACACCATATATTTT.

This sequence joins TRBV7-6 and TRBJ2-4; 7 nucleotides agree with TRBD2. The CDR3 has 14 residues. Trimming cost V 3 bases and J 8 bases; bases outside gene matches: 7. Germline values: CDR1 SGHVS, CDR2 FNYEAQ. The CDR3 region is CASSFGLGGDIQYF. The DNA of the CDR3 is TGTGCCAGCAGCTTCGGACTAGGCGGTGACATTCAGTACTTC. The complete variable domain, with remaining parts taken from reference TRBV7-6 and TRBJ2-4, reads GAGVSQSPRYKVTKRGQDVALRCDPISGHVSLYWYRQALGQGPEFLTYFNYEAQQDKSGLPNDRFSAERPEGSISTLTIQRTEQRDSAMYRCASSFGLGGDIQYFGAGTRLSVL.

The V gene is TRBV2, the J gene TRBJ2-7; 7 bases agree with TRBD1. Germline trimming cut 6 bases from V and 1 base from J; bases unmatched to any gene: 6. Germline CDR1 is SNHLY and CDR2 is FYNNEI. The CDR3 runs to 14 residues. Here the CDR3 DNA reads TGTGCCAGCAGCGTAAACAGGGGATCCTACGAGCAGTACTTC. This encodes CASSVNRGSYEQYF.

J is TRBJ2-7 and V is TRBV5-1; a possible D gene is TRBD1 (6 bases). Germline CDR1 SGHRS, CDR2 YFSETQ. This CDR3 comprises 15 residues. V dropped 4 bases and J dropped 3 bases, with 17 bases sitting between them. This CDR3 is CASSATRTDNYEQYF. Written as DNA, the CDR3 is TGCGCCAGCAGCGCCACTCGGACAGATAACTACGAGCAGTACTTC.

This chain joins TRBV5-4 and TRBJ2-1; TRBD1 is a possible D gene (6 bases). CDR1 and CDR2 from the germline V gene are SGHNT and YYREEE (reference sequence). Between the trimmed V and J ends, which lost 4 bases and 4 bases, there was a span of 12 bases. This CDR3 is built from 14 residues. CDR3 amino acids: CASSRKDRYNEQFF. For the CDR3, the DNA is TGTGCCAGCAGCCGAAAGGACAGATACAATGAGCAGTTCTTC.

V gene TRBV5-1 combines with J gene TRBJ2-5; D is perhaps TRBD1 (6 bases). This CDR3 contains 13 residues. V was cut by 4 bases and J by 4 bases, with 11 bases left in between. Germline CDR1 reads SGHRS; CDR2 reads YFSETQ. For the CDR3, the DNA is TGCGCCAGCAGCACCCCAGGGGCAGAGACCCAGTACTTC. Protein sequence: CASSTPGAETQYF.